This T cell receptor beta chain stems from a study of vaccination effects on CD4 cells after COVID-19. Overall study context: It was a median of 72 days after the second dose that post-vaccine samples were obtained.

The CDR3 has 14 amino acids. Germline CDR1 is MNHEY and CDR2 is SVGAGI. V lost 2 bases, J lost 7 bases, and 11 bases lay in between. Points on this clone: The antigen is not known.

Measured with immunoSEQ multiplex PCR; TCRdb has only the in-frame clones, and not every one. This repertoire shows tens of thousands of clones, approximately 76% found once; its top ten account for 0.85% to 1%. Before any sequencing was done, the ViraFEST assay used viral peptide pools to expand antigen-specific CD4+ T cells. Isolation of CD4+ T cells took place after 10 days of culture. The participants, recipients of two vaccine doses, got either BNT162b2 or mRNA-1273. Having tested negative for nucleocapsid antibodies, the vaccine recipients showed no prior SARS-CoV-2 infection. About 2 million PBMC were seeded per well and grown in the presence of about 10 IU/ml IL-2 and around 9 ug/ml peptides. Overall study findings and caveats: Among infection- and vaccine-induced clones, marked clonal contraction occurred late after vaccination.

The TCR comes from a human donor who received a COVID-19 vaccine. The sample in question was CD4+ T cells from PBMCs cultured with HCoV-OC43 spike peptides, obtained after COVID-19 vaccination. Subset of the sample: HCoV-OC43 spike overlapping peptide pool stimulation. This rearrangement joins TRBV6-5 to TRBJ2-2; no clear D. The CDR3 region has the DNA TGTGCCAGCAGTTACGCCCGTCCAGGCGGGGAGCTGTTTTTT. Protein sequence: CASSYARPGGELFF.